This entry lists 8 T cell receptor beta chains sequenced from one sample in a study of cytomegalovirus exposure and HLA in healthy donors. 13 Jbeta primers and 60 Vbeta primers were used for the PCR. Profiling relied on immunoSEQ multiplex PCR, and the TCRdb table lists in-frame clones only, not all of them. This table holds about 200,000 clones, roughly 80% found once. Sample: PBMCs. The receptor set was obtained from a woman under 30 in good health and CMV-seronegative.

The rearrangement links TRBV10-3 to TRBJ1-1; D unresolved. This CDR3 contains 13 residues. CDR1 and CDR2 from the germline V gene are ENHRY and SYGVKD. Trimming removed 2 bases at V and 1 base at J, with 5 bases between. The CDR3 coding sequence is TGTGCCATCAGTGAGAACGGGAACACTGAAGCTTTCTTT. It translates to CAISENGNTEAFF.

The chain couples TRBV6-5 to TRBJ1-1; D is unclear. The CDR3 spans 13 residues. The germline V and J ends were trimmed by 1 base and 2 bases, with 5 bases remaining between them. Germline assignment: CDR1 MNHEY and CDR2 SVGAGI. CDR3 sequence (DNA): TGTGCCAGCAGTTACTTCAGAAACACTGAAGCTTTCTTT. Its protein product is CASSYFRNTEAFF.

V and J are TRBV5-1 and TRBJ1-3; no definite D call. The CDR3 length is 17 residues. The V end was cut by 2 bases, the J end by 0 bases, with 15 bases between. CDR1 is SGHRS and CDR2 is YFSETQ in the germline V gene. For the CDR3, the DNA is TGCGCCAGCAGCTTAACGGGATTCCCGAGCTCTGGAAACACCATATATTTT. Protein product: CASSLTGFPSSGNTIYF.

The CDR3 protein is CASSIDYFGSYNEQFF. In DNA form, the CDR3 reads TGTGCCAGTAGTATAGACTACTTCGGGTCCTACAATGAGCAGTTCTTC. This rearrangement joins TRBV19 to TRBJ2-1; D unresolved. Trimming left V 0 bases short and J 1 base short, with 10 bases between. Germline loops: CDR1 LNHDA, CDR2 SQIVND (reference sequence). CDR3 length equals 16 residues.

V is TRBV28 and J is TRBJ2-5; the match to TRBD1 covers 11 bases. Matching the DNA end better, TRBJ2-7 makes the J call doubtful. This CDR3 spans 16 amino acids. Germline CDR1 is MDHEN and CDR2 is SYDVKM. The CDR3 loop reads CASSQAGQGASYEQYF. DNA for the CDR3: TGTGCCAGCAGTCAGGCAGGACAGGGGGCCTCCTACGAGCAGTACTTC.

The genes are TRBV18 and TRBJ2-3; 7 nucleotides align to TRBD1. The CDR3 runs 14 residues. The V gene's germline CDR1 is KGHSH and CDR2 LQKENI. J lost 5 bases, V lost 0 bases, and 2 bases had no gene match. The CDR3 DNA follows: TGTGCCAGCTCACCACCGGACAGGAGAGATACGCAGTATTTT. Amino acid sequence: CASSPPDRRDTQYF.

The chain links TRBV9 to TRBJ2-1; 9 bases line up with TRBD2. Germline trimming cut 0 bases from V and 8 bases from J; bases unmatched to any gene: 9. Germline V gene sequence: CDR1 SGDLS, CDR2 YYNGEE. This CDR3 spans 16 amino acids. As DNA, the CDR3 is TGTGCCAGCAGCGTAGAGCTAGCGGGATTATGGCATGAGCAGTTCTTC. Its translation is CASSVELAGLWHEQFF. Full variable domain (outside the CDR3, taken from reference TRBV9 and TRBJ2-1): DSGVTQTPKHLITATGQRVTLRCSPRSGDLSVYWYQQSLDQGLQFLIQYYNGEERAKGNILERFSAQQFPDLHSELNLSSLELGDSALYFCASSVELAGLWHEQFFGPGTRLTVL.

The chain recombines TRBV7-2 with TRBJ2-5; TRBD2 aligns across 16 bases. This CDR3 contains 16 residues. CDR1 is SGHTA and CDR2 is FQGNSA in the germline V gene. Trimming removed 5 bases from V and 5 bases from J; junction bases left unmatched: 5. In DNA, the CDR3 is TGTGCCAGCAGCAAGGGACTAGCGGGAGGGCGGGAGACCCAGTACTTC. Translation: CASSKGLAGGRETQYF.